Each of the 32 T cell receptor beta chains below was sequenced from the same sample in a study of blood T cell repertoires in COVID-19. Data came from immunoSEQ multiplex PCR; TCRdb stores just in-frame clones and leaves some out. The table lists about 100,000 clones, about nine tenths of them singletons. Sequencing used peripheral blood. These receptors were obtained from a woman aged 45-65 years with COVID-19, enrolled during active disease.

V is TRBV7-3 and J is TRBJ1-1, with D possibly TRBD1 on 5 matching bases. CDR3 length equals 13 residues. Germline V gives CDR1 SGHTA, CDR2 FQGTGA. The V end lost 3 bases, the J end lost 2 bases, and 7 bases lay between the germline ends. DNA of the CDR3: TGTGCCAGCAGCTTGACAGCCAACACTGAAGCTTTCTTT. Protein sequence: CASSLTANTEAFF.

In its sample, this clone was seen a few times. The rearrangement joins TRBV7-9 to TRBJ1-2; D is undetermined. Between the trimmed V and J ends, which lost 2 bases and 8 bases, there was a span of 9 bases. Germline assignment: CDR1 SEHNR and CDR2 FQNEAQ (reference sequence). The CDR3 is made up of 12 amino acids. The CDR3 nucleotides read TGTGCCAGCAGCTTAAGTGGGCGCGGCTACACCTTC. The encoded protein is CASSLSGRGYTF.

V usage is TRBV5-1 and J usage is TRBJ1-6; D is unclear. Looked up from germline, CDR1 is SGHRS and CDR2 is YFSETQ. Trimming left V 0 bases short and J 7 bases short, with 8 bases between. This CDR3 has 14 residues. CDR3 in DNA: TGCGCCAGCAGCTTGGAGCAGGAAAATTCACCCCTCCACTTT. Protein: CASSLEQENSPLHF.

This chain connects TRBV28 to TRBJ2-7; 11 positions match TRBD1. Germline V gene lookup returns CDR1 MDHEN and CDR2 SYDVKM. Trimming took 7 bases from V and 2 from J; bases not matched to a gene: 7. The CDR3 totals 15 residues. The CDR3 sequence is CASTTPGQGAYEQYF. The DNA of the CDR3 is TGTGCCAGCACCACACCGGGACAGGGGGCCTACGAGCAGTACTTC.

The chain carries TRBV6-5 and TRBJ2-6, with D unclear. V shed 8 bases and J shed 4 bases, with 15 bases lying between them. From germline, CDR1 is MNHEY and CDR2 SVGAGI. The CDR3 has 15 residues. CDR3 coding DNA: TGTGCCAGCCGTCCGCCAGGCGCCGGGGCCAACGTCCTGACTTTC. This codes for CASRPPGAGANVLTF.

The chain combines TRBV30 with TRBJ1-1, with D hard to call. Germline V lookup: CDR1 GTSNPN, CDR2 SVGIG (reference sequence). The CDR3 has 13 amino acids. Trimming took off 2 bases at V and 1 base at J, with 8 bases between the two ends. The CDR3 spells CAWSLTANTEAFF. The CDR3 DNA sequence: TGTGCCTGGAGTCTTACAGCGAACACTGAAGCTTTCTTT. Filled out from reference TRBV30 and TRBJ1-1, the complete variable domain reads SQTIHQWPATLVQPVGSPLSLECTVEGTSNPNLYWYRQAAGRGLQLLFYSVGIGQISSEVPQNLSASRPQDRQFILSSKKLLLSDSGFYLCAWSLTANTEAFFGQGTRLTVV.

This clone was observed once. V usage is TRBV3-1 (or the pseudogene TRBV3-2) and J usage is TRBJ2-1; 11 bases fit TRBD1. This CDR3 is 14 amino acids long. CDR1 is LGHDT and CDR2 is YNNKEL in the germline V gene (reference sequence). V shed 5 bases and J 6 bases; nucleotides not matched to a gene: 3. The CDR3 region is CASSSGQGVNEQFF. The DNA of the CDR3 is TGTGCCAGCAGCTCGGGACAGGGGGTCAATGAGCAGTTCTTC.

J is TRBJ2-7 and V is TRBV4-2, with a weak D call TRBD1 (5 bases). CDR1 is LGHNA, CDR2 YNFKEQ, per germline. Trimming left V 0 bases short and J 2 bases short, with 5 bases between. This CDR3 has 13 amino acids. The DNA of the CDR3 is TGTGCCAGCAGCCAAGAAGGGGCCTACGAGCAGTACTTC. Translating it yields CASSQEGAYEQYF.

CDR3 sequence reads: CASSRREIYGYTF. The DNA of the CDR3 is TGTGCCAGCAGCAGGAGGGAGATCTATGGCTACACCTTC. The chain carries TRBV21-1 and TRBJ1-2. TRBV21-1 is designated a pseudogene. This CDR3 comprises 13 residues.

V is TRBV27 and J is TRBJ1-3, with TRBD1 matching over 10 bases. V lost 5 bases and J lost 3; bases outside the gene matches: 4. This CDR3 spans 15 amino acids. Germline V gives CDR1 MNHEY, CDR2 SMNVEV (reference sequence). CDR3 residues: CASSRQGALGNTIYF. For the CDR3, the DNA is TGTGCCAGCAGTAGACAGGGGGCGCTTGGAAACACCATATATTTT.

The sample holds a few counts of this clone. The rearrangement uses TRBV7-2 and TRBJ2-7; 14 bases align to TRBD2. Unmatched junction bases numbered 6, after V lost 5 bases and J lost 3 bases. This CDR3 is built from 16 residues. Germline V gene lookup returns CDR1 SGHTA and CDR2 FQGNSA. The CDR3 DNA is TGTGCCAGCAGCCCAAGAGGACTAGCGGGGGGCTACGAGCAGTACTTC. Encoded protein: CASSPRGLAGGYEQYF.

This clone turned up a few times. Compared with germline, one end of the junction differs, possibly owing to a read error. This rearrangement joins TRBV2 to TRBJ1-3; 7 bases map to TRBD1. Germline V gives CDR1 SNHLY, CDR2 FYNNEI. The length of the CDR3 is 14 residues. CDR3 coding DNA: TGTGCCAGCAGTGTGACCCGACAAGGACAGGAATCGGATTTT. It is translated as CASSVTRQGQESDF.

The chain is built from TRBV11-2 and TRBJ1-1; a weak D match, TRBD1 (5 bases). CDR3 size: 14 residues. Germline loops: CDR1 SGHAT, CDR2 FQNNGV. The V end lost 1 base, the J end lost 6 bases, and 12 bases lay between the germline ends. The CDR3 sequence is CASSLVGGSAEAFF. CDR3 nucleotides: TGTGCCAGCAGCTTAGTCGGGGGATCCGCTGAAGCTTTCTTT.

V gene TRBV19 combines with J gene TRBJ2-1, with a tentative D call TRBD2 (5 bases). V gave up 2 bases and J gave up 9 bases, with 17 bases separating them. Per germline, CDR1 LNHDA and CDR2 SQIVND (reference sequence). The CDR3 has 15 amino acids. The CDR3 sequence: CASSIIGVTHFEQFF. The CDR3 nucleotides are TGTGCCAGTAGTATAATCGGGGTAACCCACTTTGAGCAGTTCTTC.

The V gene is TRBV7-2, the J gene TRBJ2-5; 13 bases fit TRBD2. The V gene's germline CDR1 is SGHTA and CDR2 FQGNSA. This CDR3 spans 17 amino acids. The V and J ends lost 1 base and 5 bases, in that order; junction bases with no gene match: 7. As DNA, the CDR3 is TGTGCCAGCAGCTTAGGACTAGCGGGGGGCCTTCGGGAGACCCAGTACTTC. It encodes CASSLGLAGGLRETQYF.

The chain has TRBV19 and TRBJ1-5, with 9 bases matching TRBD1. Germline CDR1 and CDR2: LNHDA and SQIVND (reference sequence). CDR3 size: 14 residues. With 6 bases clipped from V and 7 bases from J, the junction kept 7 bases outside the gene matches. The CDR3 reads CASSRGQGPQPQHF. CDR3 bases: TGTGCCAGTAGCCGGGGACAGGGTCCGCAGCCCCAGCATTTT.

The chain employs TRBV30 and TRBJ1-1, with TRBD1 matching over 9 bases. Germline V gene sequence: CDR1 GTSNPN, CDR2 SVGIG (reference sequence). The CDR3 is made up of 14 amino acids. The V segment lost 0 bases and the J segment 6 bases; nucleotides outside the gene matches: 5. In nucleotides, the CDR3 is TGTGCCTGGAGTGTCCTGGGACAGGGCGCTGAAGCTTTCTTT. Protein sequence: CAWSVLGQGAEAFF.

This chain connects TRBV19 to TRBJ2-3; D may be TRBD2 (6 bases). Looked up from germline, CDR1 is LNHDA and CDR2 is SQIVND (reference sequence). Trimming cost V 9 bases and J 6 bases, with 22 bases left between them. CDR3 length equals 15 residues. The CDR3 DNA reads TGTGCCAGCAAACGGGGGAGCGGGCCCCGGGATACGCAGTATTTT. This encodes CASKRGSGPRDTQYF.

The rearrangement uses TRBV29-1 and TRBJ1-1; tentative D call: TRBD1 (5 bases). This CDR3 region has 13 residues. Between the trimmed V and J ends, which lost 4 bases and 5 bases, there was a span of 14 bases. CDR1 SQVTM and CDR2 ANQGSEA come from the germline V gene. The CDR3: CSVVSRVGTEAFF. The CDR3 DNA is TGCAGCGTTGTATCCAGGGTAGGAACTGAAGCTTTCTTT.

The CDR3 loop is CSVAANYGYTF. CDR3 bases: TGCAGTGTTGCAGCTAACTATGGCTACACCTTC. The chain recombines TRBV20-1 with TRBJ1-2; no clear D gene. The CDR3 has 11 amino acids. Germline CDR1 reads DFQATT; CDR2 reads SNEGSKA (reference sequence). V lost 7 bases and J lost 0, with 6 bases in between.

In this sample, this clone turned up once. The rearrangement uses TRBV4-3 and TRBJ2-1, with 7 nucleotides matching TRBD1. The CDR3 covers 15 residues. V lost 1 base and J lost 3; bases outside the gene matches: 3. From germline, CDR1 is LGHNA and CDR2 YSLEER. The CDR3 region has the DNA TGCGCCAGCAGCCAAGGGGGGACAGTCTACAATGAGCAGTTCTTC. Translated, it gives CASSQGGTVYNEQFF.

V is TRBV20-1 and J is TRBJ2-2; 11 bases map to TRBD2. The germline CDR1 and CDR2 sequences are DFQATT and SNEGSKA (reference sequence). V shed 3 bases, J shed 1 base, and the junction held 7 bases outside the gene matches. The CDR3 runs to 17 residues. The CDR3 spells CSASGLAGGENTGELFF. CDR3 coding DNA: TGCAGTGCTAGTGGGCTAGCGGGGGGAGAGAACACCGGGGAGCTGTTTTTT.

The CDR3 DNA sequence: TGTGCCAGCATTACGATCTCCGGTCGCTTCGAGCAGTACTTC. It specifies CASITISGRFEQYF. V and J are TRBV2 and TRBJ2-7; no firm D call. CDR3 size: 14 residues. Germline V gene sequence: CDR1 SNHLY, CDR2 FYNNEI. V gave up 7 bases and J gave up 6 bases, with 19 bases separating them.

This clone was found once. CDR3 in DNA: TGCGCCAGCAGAGGGACTAGCGGGGGCGAGACCCAGTACTTC. It is translated as CASRGTSGGETQYF. This sequence joins TRBV4-1 and TRBJ2-5; TRBD2 matches 14 bases. CDR1 is MGHRA and CDR2 is YSYEKL in the germline V gene. V was clipped by 6 bases and J by 5 bases; unmatched bases: 2. The CDR3 totals 14 residues.

V usage is TRBV19 and J usage is TRBJ1-1; 9 nucleotides agree with TRBD1. V was clipped by 8 bases and J by 1 base; unmatched bases: 2. Germline assignment: CDR1 LNHDA and CDR2 SQIVND (reference sequence). This CDR3 is 13 amino acids long. In nucleotides, the CDR3 is TGTGCCAGTGAGACAGGGGGGAACACTGAAGCTTTCTTT. This translates into CASETGGNTEAFF.

The chain carries TRBV19 and TRBJ2-7; 7 bases line up with TRBD2. V lost 3 bases and J lost 2; bases outside the gene matches: 1. CDR1 and CDR2 from the germline V gene are LNHDA and SQIVND (reference sequence). The CDR3 has 13 residues. CDR3: CASSIGLAYEQYF. The DNA of the CDR3 is TGTGCCAGTAGTATTGGACTAGCCTACGAGCAGTACTTC. The whole variable domain, remainder taken from reference TRBV19 and TRBJ2-7, is DGGITQSPKYLFRKEGQNVTLSCEQNLNHDAMYWYRQDPGQGLRLIYYSQIVNDFQKGDIAEGYSVSREKKESFPLTVTSAQKNPTAFYLCASSIGLAYEQYFGPGTRLTVT.

The rearrangement joins TRBV2 to TRBJ2-3, with 7 bases lining up with TRBD1. The CDR3 has 13 amino acids. Per germline, CDR1 SNHLY and CDR2 FYNNEI. Trimming removed 7 bases from V and 4 bases from J; junction bases left unmatched: 5. The CDR3 DNA is TGTGCCAGCACCGAACAGGGGTCAGATACGCAGTATTTT. Its translation is CASTEQGSDTQYF.

Concerning this clone itself: At one end, the junction sequence differs from germline, possibly due to a read error. V is TRBV7-2 and J is TRBJ2-3; 12 nucleotides match TRBD2. Germline-derived CDR1 and CDR2 are SGHTA and FQGNSA. The CDR3 contains 17 residues. CDR3 DNA sequence: TGTGCCAGCAGCCTAGCGGGGGGGCCCTCTGGCACAGATACGCAGTATTTT. Translating gives CASSLAGGPSGTDTQYF.

This clone appeared once. The V call is TRBV28, the J call TRBJ2-1; the D is unclear. CDR3 length: 12 residues. Germline CDR1 MDHEN, CDR2 SYDVKM. V lost 8 bases to trimming and J lost 10 bases, with 15 bases between them. The CDR3 reads CASSEAIEEQFF. The CDR3 DNA is TGTGCCAGCTCCGAGGCTATTGAGGAGCAGTTCTTC.

This clone was detected once. This chain joins TRBV6-5 and TRBJ2-7, with 9 nucleotides matching TRBD1. V was pared by 0 bases and J by 2 bases, with 5 bases of the junction left unmatched. This CDR3 is 16 amino acids long. Per the germline V gene, CDR1 is MNHEY and CDR2 is SVGAGI. The DNA for the CDR3 is TGTGCCAGCAGTTACTCTCGGGACAGGGAGACCTACGAGCAGTACTTC. It yields the protein CASSYSRDRETYEQYF.

This clone appeared a single time. This chain joins TRBV10-2 and TRBJ1-5, with 10 nucleotides matching TRBD1. In germline, CDR1 is WSHSY, CDR2 SAAADI. Losses at the gene ends were 7 bases for V and 7 bases for J; bases not matched to a gene: 7. The CDR3 consists of 14 residues. This CDR3 reads CASTDRGREQPQHF. CDR3 DNA sequence: TGCGCCAGCACGGACAGGGGGAGGGAGCAGCCCCAGCATTTT.

This clone was recorded a few times. Other nucleotide sequences from this sample produce the same CDR3. The chain links TRBV18 to TRBJ1-1; D is undetermined. The CDR3 spans 12 residues. Looked up from germline, CDR1 is KGHSH and CDR2 is LQKENI. Trimming removed 4 bases at V and 3 bases at J, with 6 bases between. CDR3 DNA sequence: TGTGCCAGCTCACTCCTTGACACTGAAGCTTTCTTT. It encodes CASSLLDTEAFF.